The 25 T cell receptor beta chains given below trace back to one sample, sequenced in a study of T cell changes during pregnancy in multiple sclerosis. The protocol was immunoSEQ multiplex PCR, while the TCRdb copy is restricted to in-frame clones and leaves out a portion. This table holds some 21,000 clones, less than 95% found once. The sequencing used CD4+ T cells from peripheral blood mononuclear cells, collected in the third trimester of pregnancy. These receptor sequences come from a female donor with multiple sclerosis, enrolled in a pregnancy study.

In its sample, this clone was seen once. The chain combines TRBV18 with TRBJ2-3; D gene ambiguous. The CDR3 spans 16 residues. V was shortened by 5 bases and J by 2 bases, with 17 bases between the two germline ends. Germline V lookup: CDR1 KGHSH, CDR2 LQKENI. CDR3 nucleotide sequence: TGTGCCAGCTCAAACCAACAGTCCCCGACCACAGATACGCAGTATTTT. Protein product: CASSNQQSPTTDTQYF.

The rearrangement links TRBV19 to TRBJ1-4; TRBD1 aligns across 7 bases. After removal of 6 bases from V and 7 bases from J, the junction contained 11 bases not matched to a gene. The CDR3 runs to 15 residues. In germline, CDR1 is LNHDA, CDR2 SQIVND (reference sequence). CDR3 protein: CASSPQGRGGEKLFF. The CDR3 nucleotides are TGTGCCAGTAGCCCACAGGGGAGAGGCGGTGAAAAACTGTTTTTT.

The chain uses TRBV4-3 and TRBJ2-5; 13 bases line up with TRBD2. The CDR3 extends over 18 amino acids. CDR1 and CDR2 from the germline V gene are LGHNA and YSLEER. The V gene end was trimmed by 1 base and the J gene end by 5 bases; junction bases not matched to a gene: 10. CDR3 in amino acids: CASSQATPGLAGRETQYF. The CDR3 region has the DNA TGCGCCAGCAGCCAAGCTACACCGGGACTAGCGGGGAGGGAGACCCAGTACTTC.

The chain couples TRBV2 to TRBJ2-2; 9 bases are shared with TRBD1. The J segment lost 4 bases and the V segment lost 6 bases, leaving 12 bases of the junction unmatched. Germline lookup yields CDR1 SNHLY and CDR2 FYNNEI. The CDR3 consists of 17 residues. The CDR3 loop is CASSLDEGQGTTGELFF. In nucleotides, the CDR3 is TGTGCCAGCAGCTTGGATGAGGGACAGGGTACCACCGGGGAGCTGTTTTTT.

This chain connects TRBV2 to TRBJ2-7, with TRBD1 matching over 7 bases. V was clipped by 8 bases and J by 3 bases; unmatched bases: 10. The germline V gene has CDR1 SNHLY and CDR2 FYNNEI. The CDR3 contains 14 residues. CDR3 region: CASGGTALLYEQYF. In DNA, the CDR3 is TGTGCCAGCGGTGGGACAGCCCTCCTCTACGAGCAGTACTTC.

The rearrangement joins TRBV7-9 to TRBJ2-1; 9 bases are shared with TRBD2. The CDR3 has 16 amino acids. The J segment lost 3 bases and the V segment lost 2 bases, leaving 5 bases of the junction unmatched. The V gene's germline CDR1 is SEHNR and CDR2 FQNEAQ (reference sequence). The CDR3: CASSLRRGGVYNEQFF. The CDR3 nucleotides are TGTGCCAGCAGCTTAAGGCGGGGGGGCGTCTACAATGAGCAGTTCTTC.

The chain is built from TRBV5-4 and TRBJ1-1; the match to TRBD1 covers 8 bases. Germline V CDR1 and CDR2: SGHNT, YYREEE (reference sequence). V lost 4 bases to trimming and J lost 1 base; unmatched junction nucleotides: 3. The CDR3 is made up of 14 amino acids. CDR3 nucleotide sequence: TGTGCCAGCAGCGCTGACAGGGGGAACACTGAAGCTTTCTTT. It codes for CASSADRGNTEAFF.

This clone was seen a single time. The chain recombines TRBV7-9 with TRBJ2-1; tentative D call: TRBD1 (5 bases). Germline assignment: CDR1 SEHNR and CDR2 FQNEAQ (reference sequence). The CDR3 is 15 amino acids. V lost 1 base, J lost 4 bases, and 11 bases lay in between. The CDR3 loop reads CASSLEQAFYNEQFF. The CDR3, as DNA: TGTGCCAGCAGCTTAGAACAGGCCTTTTACAATGAGCAGTTCTTC.

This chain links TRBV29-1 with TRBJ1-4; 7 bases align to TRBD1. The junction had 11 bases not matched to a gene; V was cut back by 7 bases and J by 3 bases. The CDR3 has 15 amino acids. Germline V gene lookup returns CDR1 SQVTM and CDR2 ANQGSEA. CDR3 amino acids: CSASTGSGSNEKLFF. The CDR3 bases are TGCAGCGCTTCGACAGGGTCGGGTTCTAATGAAAAACTGTTTTTT.

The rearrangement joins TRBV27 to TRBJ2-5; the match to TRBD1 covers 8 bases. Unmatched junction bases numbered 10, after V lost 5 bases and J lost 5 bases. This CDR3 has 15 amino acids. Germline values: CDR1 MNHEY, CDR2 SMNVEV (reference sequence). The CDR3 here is CASSPSGQGGETQYF. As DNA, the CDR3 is TGTGCCAGCAGTCCCTCCGGACAGGGTGGGGAGACCCAGTACTTC.

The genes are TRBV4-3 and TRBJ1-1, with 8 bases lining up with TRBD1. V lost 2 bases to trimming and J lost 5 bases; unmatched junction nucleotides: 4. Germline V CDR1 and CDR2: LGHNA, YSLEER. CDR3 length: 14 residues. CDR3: CASSQTGGGTEAFF. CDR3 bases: TGCGCCAGCAGCCAAACAGGGGGGGGGACTGAAGCTTTCTTT.

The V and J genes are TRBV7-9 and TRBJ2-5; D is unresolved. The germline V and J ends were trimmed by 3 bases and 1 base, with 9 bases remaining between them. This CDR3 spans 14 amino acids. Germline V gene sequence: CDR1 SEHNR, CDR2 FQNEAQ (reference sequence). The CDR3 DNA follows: TGTGCCAGCAGCTTGGGCCATACCCAAGAGACCCAGTACTTC. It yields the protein CASSLGHTQETQYF.

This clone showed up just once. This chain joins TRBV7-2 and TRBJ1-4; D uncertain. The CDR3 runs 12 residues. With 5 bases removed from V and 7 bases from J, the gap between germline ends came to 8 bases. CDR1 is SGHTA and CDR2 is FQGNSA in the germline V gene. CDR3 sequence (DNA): TGTGCCAGCAGCCAGAGAGGTGAAAAACTGTTTTTT. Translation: CASSQRGEKLFF.

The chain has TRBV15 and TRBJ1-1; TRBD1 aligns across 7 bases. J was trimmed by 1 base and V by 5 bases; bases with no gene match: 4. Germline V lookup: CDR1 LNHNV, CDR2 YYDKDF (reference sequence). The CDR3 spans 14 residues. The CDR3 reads CATSPGQENTEAFF. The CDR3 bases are TGTGCCACCAGCCCTGGACAGGAGAACACTGAAGCTTTCTTT.

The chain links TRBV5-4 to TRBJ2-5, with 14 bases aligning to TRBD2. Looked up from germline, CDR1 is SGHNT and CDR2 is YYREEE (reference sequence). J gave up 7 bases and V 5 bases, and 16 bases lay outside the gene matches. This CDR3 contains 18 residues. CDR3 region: CASSQGTSGGPLRSTQYF. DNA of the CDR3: TGTGCCAGCAGTCAGGGGACTAGCGGGGGCCCGCTTCGGTCGACCCAGTACTTC.

The CDR3 sequence is CSVVGGAMGTDTQYF. The CDR3 nucleotides are TGCAGCGTTGTAGGGGGGGCCATGGGCACAGATACGCAGTATTTT. The rearrangement uses TRBV29-1 and TRBJ2-3; D might be TRBD2 (7 bases). This CDR3 is 15 amino acids long. V lost 4 bases to trimming and J lost 1 base, with 15 bases between them. Germline CDR1 and CDR2: SQVTM and ANQGSEA.

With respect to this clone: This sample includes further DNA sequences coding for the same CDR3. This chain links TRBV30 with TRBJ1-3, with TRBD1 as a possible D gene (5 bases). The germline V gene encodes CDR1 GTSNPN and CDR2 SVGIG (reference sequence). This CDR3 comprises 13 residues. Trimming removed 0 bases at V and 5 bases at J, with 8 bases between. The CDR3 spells CAWSVSGRNTIYF. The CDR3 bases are TGTGCCTGGAGTGTGTCAGGGCGAAACACCATATATTTT.

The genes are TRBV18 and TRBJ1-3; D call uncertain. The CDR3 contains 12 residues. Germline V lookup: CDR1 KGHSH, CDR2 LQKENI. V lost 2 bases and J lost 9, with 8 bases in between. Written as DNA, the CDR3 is TGTGCCAGCTCACCAGAACGAGCCACCATATATTTT. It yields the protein CASSPERATIYF.

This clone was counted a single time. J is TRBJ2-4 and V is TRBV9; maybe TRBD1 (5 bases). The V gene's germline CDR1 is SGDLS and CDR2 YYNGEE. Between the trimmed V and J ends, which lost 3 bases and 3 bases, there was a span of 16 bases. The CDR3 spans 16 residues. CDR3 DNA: TGTGCCAGCAGCGAGTCTTGGGGCTCGGGCAAAAACATTCAGTACTTC. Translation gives CASSESWGSGKNIQYF.

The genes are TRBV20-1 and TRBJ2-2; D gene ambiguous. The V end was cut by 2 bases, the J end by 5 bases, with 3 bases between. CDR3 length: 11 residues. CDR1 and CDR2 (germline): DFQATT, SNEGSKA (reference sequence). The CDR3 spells CSARRTGELFF. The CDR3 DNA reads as TGCAGTGCTAGACGGACCGGGGAGCTGTTTTTT.

CDR3 sequence: CASSRGQISTDTQYF. For the CDR3, the DNA is TGCGCCAGCAGCCGGGGACAAATTAGCACAGATACGCAGTATTTT. The rearrangement links TRBV5-1 to TRBJ2-3, with a tentative D call TRBD1 (6 bases). This CDR3 is 15 amino acids long. With 4 bases removed from V and 0 bases from J, the gap between germline ends came to 12 bases. Germline V gene lookup returns CDR1 SGHRS and CDR2 YFSETQ.

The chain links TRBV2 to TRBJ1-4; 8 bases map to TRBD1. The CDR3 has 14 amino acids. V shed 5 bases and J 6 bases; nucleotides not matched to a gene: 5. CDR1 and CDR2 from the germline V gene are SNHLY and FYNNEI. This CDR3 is CASSPDREYEKLFF. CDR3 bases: TGTGCCAGCAGTCCGGACAGGGAGTATGAAAAACTGTTTTTT.

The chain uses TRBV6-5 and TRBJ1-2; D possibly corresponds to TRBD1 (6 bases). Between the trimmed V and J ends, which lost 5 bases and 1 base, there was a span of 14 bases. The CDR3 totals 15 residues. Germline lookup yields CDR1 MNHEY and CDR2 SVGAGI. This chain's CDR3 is CASSTGGALNYGYTF. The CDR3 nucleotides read TGTGCCAGCAGTACCGGGGGGGCGCTTAACTATGGCTACACCTTC.

The chain's CDR3 is CASIAAGGYNEQFF. The CDR3 DNA is TGTGCCAGCATAGCAGCGGGGGGCTACAATGAGCAGTTCTTC. The genes are TRBV6-5 and TRBJ2-1; 9 nucleotides align to TRBD2. This CDR3 has 14 amino acids. Trimming took 7 bases from V and 3 from J; bases not matched to a gene: 4. Germline V CDR1 and CDR2: MNHEY, SVGAGI.

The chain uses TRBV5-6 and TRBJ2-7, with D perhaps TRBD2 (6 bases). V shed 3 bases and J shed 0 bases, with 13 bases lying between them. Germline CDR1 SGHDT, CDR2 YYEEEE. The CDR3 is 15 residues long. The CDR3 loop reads CASSSPGGSSYEQYF. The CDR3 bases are TGTGCCAGCAGCTCCCCTGGGGGGAGCTCCTACGAGCAGTACTTC.